These 10 T cell receptor beta chains were all obtained from the same sample, sequenced in a study of blood T cell repertoires in COVID-19. Produced via immunoSEQ multiplex PCR; TCRdb's table is partial and in-frame only. Counted here are 200,000 to 250,000 clones, roughly 83% occurring once; the ten biggest clones make up approximately 2%. The material sequenced was PBMCs or T cells enriched from blood (not recorded which). All receptors come from a woman aged 45 to 65 who had recovered from COVID-19.

The chain has TRBV29-1 and TRBJ1-5; 10 bases line up with TRBD1. The V and J ends lost 7 bases and 4 bases, in that order; junction bases with no gene match: 7. The CDR3 spans 14 residues. Germline values: CDR1 SQVTM, CDR2 ANQGSEA. The CDR3 bases are TGCAGCGCCTGGACAGGGGGGACTAATCAGCCCCAGCATTTT. Amino acids: CSAWTGGTNQPQHF.

Only a few counts were recorded for this clone. The chain links TRBV5-5 to TRBJ1-2; possible D gene TRBD1, 5 bases. CDR1 is SGHKS and CDR2 is YYEKEE in the germline V gene (reference sequence). The CDR3 length is 15 residues. V lost 2 bases and J 0 bases, leaving 11 bases between the germline ends. The CDR3 DNA sequence: TGTGCCAGCAGCTTAAGGTCGACAGCTAACTATGGCTACACCTTC. It encodes CASSLRSTANYGYTF.

The V gene is TRBV19, the J gene TRBJ2-2; tentatively, D is TRBD1 (6 bases). The germline V gene has CDR1 LNHDA and CDR2 SQIVND (reference sequence). The CDR3 extends over 15 amino acids. Trimming cost V 7 bases and J 9 bases, with 21 bases left between them. CDR3 bases: TGTGCCAGTACCCCAAGCCATTACAGGGACCGGGAGCTGTTTTTT. Translation: CASTPSHYRDRELFF.

The chain carries TRBV12-5 and TRBJ1-2; D may be TRBD1 (5 bases). The CDR3 extends over 13 amino acids. V lost 5 bases and J lost 8, with 15 bases in between. Germline assignment: CDR1 LGHNT and CDR2 FRNRAP. The CDR3 is CASGPRDSGGYTF. The CDR3 nucleotides are TGTGCTAGTGGTCCCCGGGACTCCGGCGGCTACACCTTC.

The chain carries TRBV15 and TRBJ2-1, with TRBD1 matching over 9 bases. The V and J ends lost 5 bases and 4 bases, in that order; junction bases with no gene match: 9. Germline V CDR1 and CDR2: LNHNV, YYDKDF (reference sequence). The CDR3 totals 16 residues. Here the CDR3 DNA reads TGTGCCACCAGCGGTGAGGGGGACAGGGTATACAATGAGCAGTTCTTC. Translating it yields CATSGEGDRVYNEQFF.

The V gene is TRBV6-6, the J gene TRBJ2-7, with D unresolved. Trimming left V 0 bases short and J 5 bases short, with 11 bases between. From germline, CDR1 is MNHNY and CDR2 SVGAGI (reference sequence). The CDR3 loop spans 14 amino acids. The CDR3 DNA is TGTGCCAGCAGTTACTCGTACAGCCGGAACGAGCAGTACTTC. Encoded protein: CASSYSYSRNEQYF.

This clone has only a few counts. The V gene is TRBV6-1, the J gene TRBJ1-1; possibly TRBD1 for D (6 bases). Deletions cut 2 bases from V and 5 bases from J, with 12 bases between. The CDR3 is made up of 14 amino acids. Germline CDR1 and CDR2: MNHNS and SASEGT. As DNA, the CDR3 is TGTGCCAGCAGTGAAAAACAGGGATGGACTGAAGCTTTCTTT. This encodes CASSEKQGWTEAFF.

The V and J genes are TRBV20-1 and TRBJ2-7; 10 positions agree with TRBD2. V lost 3 bases, J lost 6 bases, and 11 bases stayed unmatched. The V gene's germline CDR1 is DFQATT and CDR2 SNEGSKA (reference sequence). CDR3 size: 15 residues. CDR3 protein: CSASGLLAGVSEQYF. The CDR3 nucleotides are TGCAGTGCTAGTGGACTTCTAGCGGGAGTTTCCGAGCAGTACTTC.

This chain joins TRBV7-2 and TRBJ2-2, with 7 bases that match TRBD2. Per germline, CDR1 SGHTA and CDR2 FQGNSA. This CDR3 has 15 amino acids. V dropped 11 bases and J dropped 2; count of bases not matched to a gene: 11. In nucleotides, the CDR3 is TGTGCCGGTCACAGGACTAGTCCTAACACCGGGGAGCTGTTTTTT. The encoded protein is CAGHRTSPNTGELFF.

On this clone: This specimen includes other DNA sequences encoding the same CDR3. This chain connects TRBV24-1 to TRBJ2-5; TRBD1 matches 8 bases. The CDR3 spans 14 residues. The V gene end was trimmed by 3 bases and the J gene end by 3 bases; junction bases not matched to a gene: 2. Per the germline V gene, CDR1 is KGHDR and CDR2 is SFDVKD. CDR3 sequence (DNA): TGTGCCACCAGTGATACAGGGGGTGAAGAGACCCAGTACTTC. Protein product: CATSDTGGEETQYF.